This TCR beta chain was found in a study of T cell responses to AZD1222 COVID-19 vaccine. Study-wide background: Analyses pooled second doses at about 4 or about 12 weeks.

V dropped 1 base and J dropped 3 bases, with 7 bases sitting between them. The CDR3 is made up of 14 amino acids. CDR1 is SGHRS, CDR2 YFSETQ, per germline. TCRdb's table, derived via immunoSEQ multiplex PCR, lists solely in-frame clones and lacks some. The sample includes about 140,000 clones, around 91% of them seen just once. This clone was found once. The chain recombines TRBV5-1 with TRBJ1-4; D uncertain. The TCR was taken from an adult in good health. The sample here was peripheral blood, taken on day 0 of AZD1222 vaccination. In nucleotides, the CDR3 is TGCGCCAGCAGCTTGACAGTGCCTAATGAAAAACTGTTTTTT. It translates to CASSLTVPNEKLFF.